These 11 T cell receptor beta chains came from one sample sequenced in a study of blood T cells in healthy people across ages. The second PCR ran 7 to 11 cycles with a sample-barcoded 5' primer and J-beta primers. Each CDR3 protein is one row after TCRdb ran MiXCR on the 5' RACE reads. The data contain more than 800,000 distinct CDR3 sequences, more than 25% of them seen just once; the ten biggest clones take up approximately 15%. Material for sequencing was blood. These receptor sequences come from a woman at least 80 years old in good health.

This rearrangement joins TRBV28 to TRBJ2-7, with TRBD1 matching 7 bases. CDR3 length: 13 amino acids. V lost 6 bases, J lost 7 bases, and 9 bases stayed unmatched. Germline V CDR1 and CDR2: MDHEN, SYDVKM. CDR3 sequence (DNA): TGTGCCAGCAGACTAGACAGGGTCAAGGAGCAGTACTTC. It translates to CASRLDRVKEQYF.

The CDR3 nucleotides read TGTGCCAGCAGTGAGATCGGCAATCAGCCCCAGCATTTT. Its translation is CASSEIGNQPQHF. The chain couples TRBV6-1 to TRBJ1-5; no clear D gene. CDR1 and CDR2 (germline): MNHNS, SASEGT. Trimming took 3 bases from V and 2 from J, leaving 5 bases between them. The CDR3 covers 13 residues.

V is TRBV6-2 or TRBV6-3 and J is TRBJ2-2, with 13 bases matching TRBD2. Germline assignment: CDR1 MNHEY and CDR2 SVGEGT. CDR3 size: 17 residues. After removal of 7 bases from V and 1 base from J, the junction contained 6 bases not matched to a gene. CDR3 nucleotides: TGTGCCAGCATCATCGGGACTAGCGGGGTGAACACCGGGGAGCTGTTTTTT. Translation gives CASIIGTSGVNTGELFF.

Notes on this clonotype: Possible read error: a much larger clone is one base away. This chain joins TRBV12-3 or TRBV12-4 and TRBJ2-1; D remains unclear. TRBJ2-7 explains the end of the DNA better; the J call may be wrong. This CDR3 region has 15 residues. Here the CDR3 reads CASSLSSLAYNEQYF. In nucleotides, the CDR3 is TGTGCCAGCAGCCTAAGTAGTTTGGCGTACAATGAGCAGTACTTC.

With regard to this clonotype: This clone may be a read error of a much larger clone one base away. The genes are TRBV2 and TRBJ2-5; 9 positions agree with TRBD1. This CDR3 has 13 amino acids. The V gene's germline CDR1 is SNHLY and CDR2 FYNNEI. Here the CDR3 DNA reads TGTGCCGGCAGTGCACAGGGGGCCGGGGAGCAGTACTTC. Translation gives CAGSAQGAGEQYF.

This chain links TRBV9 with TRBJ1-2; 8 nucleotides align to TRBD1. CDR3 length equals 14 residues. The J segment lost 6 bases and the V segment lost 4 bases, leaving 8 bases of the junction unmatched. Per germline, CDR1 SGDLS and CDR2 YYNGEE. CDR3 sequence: CASSRDRSQDGYTF. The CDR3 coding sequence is TGTGCCAGCAGCCGGGACAGGTCGCAGGATGGCTACACCTTC.

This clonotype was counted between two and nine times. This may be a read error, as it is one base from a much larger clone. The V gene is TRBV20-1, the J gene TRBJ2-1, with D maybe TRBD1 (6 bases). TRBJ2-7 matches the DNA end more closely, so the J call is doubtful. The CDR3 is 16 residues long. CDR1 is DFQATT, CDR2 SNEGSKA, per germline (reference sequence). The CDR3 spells CSARVDSLSSYNEQYF. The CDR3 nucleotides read TGCAGTGCTAGAGTGGACAGCCTAAGCTCCTACAATGAGCAGTACTTC.

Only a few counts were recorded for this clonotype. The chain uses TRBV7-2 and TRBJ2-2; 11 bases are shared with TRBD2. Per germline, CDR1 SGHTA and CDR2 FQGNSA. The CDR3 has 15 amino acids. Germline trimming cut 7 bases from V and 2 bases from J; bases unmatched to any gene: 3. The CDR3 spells CASKLAGANTGELFF. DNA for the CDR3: TGTGCCAGCAAACTAGCGGGGGCCAACACCGGGGAGCTGTTTTTT.

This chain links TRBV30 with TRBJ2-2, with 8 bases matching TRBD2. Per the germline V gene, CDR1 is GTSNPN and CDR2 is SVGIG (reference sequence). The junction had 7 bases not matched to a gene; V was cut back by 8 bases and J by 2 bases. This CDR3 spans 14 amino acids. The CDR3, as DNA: TGTGCCCTTAGGGTAGCGGGAAACACCGGGGAGCTGTTTTTT. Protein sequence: CALRVAGNTGELFF.

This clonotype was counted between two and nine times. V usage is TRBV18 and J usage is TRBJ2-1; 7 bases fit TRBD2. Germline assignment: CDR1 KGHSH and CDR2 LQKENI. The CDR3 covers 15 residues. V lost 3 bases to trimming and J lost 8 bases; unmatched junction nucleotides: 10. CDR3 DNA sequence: TGTGCCAGCTCACCGGGAGGGTCAGGGCTAGATGAGCAGTTCTTC. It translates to CASSPGGSGLDEQFF.

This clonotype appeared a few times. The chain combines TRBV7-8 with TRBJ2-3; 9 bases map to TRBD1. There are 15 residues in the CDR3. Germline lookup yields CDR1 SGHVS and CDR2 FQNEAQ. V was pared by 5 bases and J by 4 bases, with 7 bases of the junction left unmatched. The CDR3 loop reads CASSPNRGRADTQYF. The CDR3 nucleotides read TGTGCCAGCAGCCCAAACAGGGGGCGGGCAGATACGCAGTATTTT.